The 6 T cell receptor beta chains listed next were all sequenced from one sample in a study of Ad26.COV2.S vaccination and SARS-CoV-2 variants. Repertoires were generated with immunoSEQ multiplex PCR, while TCRdb's copy carries only in-frame clones and drops some. The sample includes approximately 410,000 clones, around 92% of them seen just once. Indicated treatment: about 20 received Ad26.COV2.S at low or high dose, single or two shots; about five received placebo; per-sample allocation not given. Day 63 after the first vaccine or placebo injection was the time point for sampling. Here the sequenced sample was peripheral blood, taken in a trial of Ad26.COV2.S vaccine versus placebo. The receptor source for this set is a person aged 18-65 years who received the Ad26.COV2.S COVID-19 vaccine or a placebo.

The chain uses TRBV5-1 and TRBJ1-1; no definite D call. The V gene's germline CDR1 is SGHRS and CDR2 YFSETQ. This CDR3 is built from 15 residues. Trimming took off 1 base at V and 0 bases at J, with 10 bases between the two ends. The CDR3 region has the DNA TGCGCCAGCAGCTTGAACGCGGGGATGAACACTGAAGCTTTCTTT. Translated, it gives CASSLNAGMNTEAFF.

This clone was seen a handful of times. The chain links TRBV30 to TRBJ1-1; no firm D call. The CDR3 totals 11 residues. The germline gives CDR1 GTSNPN, CDR2 SVGIG (reference sequence). V was pared by 3 bases and J by 6 bases, with 8 bases between. CDR3 amino acids: CAWSPFAEAFF. In nucleotides, the CDR3 is TGTGCCTGGAGCCCGTTTGCTGAAGCTTTCTTT.

This clone was counted only a few times. The chain recombines TRBV4-1 with TRBJ2-2, with 12 bases aligning to TRBD2. There are 19 residues in the CDR3. J gave up 1 base and V 1 base, and 7 bases lay outside the gene matches. Germline assignment: CDR1 MGHRA and CDR2 YSYEKL. Here the CDR3 reads CASSQVGLAGLLNTGELFF. Here the CDR3 DNA reads TGCGCCAGCAGCCAAGTTGGACTAGCGGGGTTATTGAACACCGGGGAGCTGTTTTTT.

This chain joins TRBV5-6 and TRBJ2-7; D unresolved. The V and J ends lost 2 bases and 2 bases respectively, with 5 bases between them. Per the germline V gene, CDR1 is SGHDT and CDR2 is YYEEEE. The CDR3 totals 12 residues. CDR3 amino acids: CASSFKPYEQYF. Written as DNA, the CDR3 is TGTGCCAGCAGCTTCAAACCCTACGAGCAGTACTTC.

V gene TRBV6-5 combines with J gene TRBJ2-7; D unresolved. V was clipped by 4 bases and J by 2 bases, with 12 bases between them. Germline V gene lookup returns CDR1 MNHEY and CDR2 SVGAGI. CDR3 size: 14 residues. For the CDR3, the DNA is TGTGCCAGCAGTTCCCAGGTCTATGCCTACGAGCAGTACTTC. Translation: CASSSQVYAYEQYF.

The chain carries TRBV4-3 and TRBJ2-2; unclear D gene. CDR1 is LGHNA and CDR2 is YSLEER in the germline V gene. Trimming pared 4 bases from V and 2 bases from J, leaving 14 bases between. The CDR3 contains 16 residues. CDR3 loop: CASSRRQDLNTGELFF. CDR3 DNA sequence: TGCGCCAGCAGCCGGAGACAAGACCTTAACACCGGGGAGCTGTTTTTT.